Described below is a single T cell receptor (beta chain) sequence and its context. This sample was taken from a study of kidney transplant recipient with SARS-CoV-2 infection. TCRdb reprocessed the reads with MiXCR, giving one entry per CDR3 protein. The sample lists under 250,000 distinct CDR3 sequences; 29% were seen once. Germline trimming cut 0 bases from V and 4 bases from J; bases unmatched to any gene: 5. The germline V gene has CDR1 SGHDN and CDR2 FVKESK. The CDR3 runs 16 residues. The sequence came from a young adult male patient who had COVID-19 and was a kidney transplant recipient. Some T cells may have come from the graft donor. This material consisted of a blood sample, taken at baseline and around day 110 from a kidney transplant recipient. The rearrangement uses TRBV14 and TRBJ2-1; 8 bases line up with TRBD2. The CDR3 sequence: CASSQDFAGGYNEQFF. The CDR3 DNA sequence: TGTGCCAGCAGCCAAGACTTTGCGGGAGGATACAATGAGCAGTTCTTC.